The 20 T cell receptor beta chains reported below all come from one sample, sequenced in a study of Graves' ophthalmopathy and Graves' hyperthyroidism. Beta-chain TCR CDR3 regions were amplified from RNA transcripts. Amplification began with first-round RT-PCR using HTBI primers, then second-round multiplex PCR was performed. TCRdb analysed the multiplex PCR reads with MiXCR anew, one entry per CDR3 protein. The table includes about 700,000 distinct CDR3 sequences, about two fifths detected once. The sequencing sample was made of peripheral blood. Source of these receptors: an adult man with Graves' ophthalmopathy.

CDR3 residues: CAIGHAGDPEAFF. The CDR3, as DNA: TGTGCCATCGGACACGCAGGAGACCCTGAAGCTTTCTTT. This sequence joins TRBV10-3 and TRBJ1-1, with TRBD1 as a possible D gene (5 bases). CDR3 length: 13 amino acids. The V and J ends lost 8 bases and 6 bases respectively, with 16 bases between them. CDR1 and CDR2 from the germline V gene are ENHRY and SYGVKD.

The V gene is TRBV29-1, the J gene TRBJ1-2, with D maybe TRBD1 (5 bases). Germline V gene data show CDR1 as SQVTM and CDR2 as ANQGSEA. Trimming cost V 7 bases and J 4 bases, with 13 bases left between them. The CDR3 has 12 amino acids. CDR3 sequence (DNA): TGCAGCGGGGTGGCAGGGAGCTATGGCTACACCTTC. Translated: CSGVAGSYGYTF.

This clonotype was counted many times. The genes are TRBV29-1 and TRBJ1-5; D remains ambiguous. The germline V gene encodes CDR1 SQVTM and CDR2 ANQGSEA. The CDR3 runs 12 residues. The V and J ends lost 4 bases and 0 bases respectively, with 4 bases between them. The CDR3 protein is CSVASSNQPQHF. The CDR3, as DNA: TGCAGCGTTGCCAGTAGCAATCAGCCCCAGCATTTT.

This clonotype appeared a few times. This chain uses TRBV20-1 with TRBJ2-7, with 10 bases matching TRBD1. With 4 bases clipped from V and 5 bases from J, the junction kept 5 bases outside the gene matches. The CDR3 spans 13 residues. Germline values: CDR1 DFQATT, CDR2 SNEGSKA (reference sequence). The CDR3 loop is CSAIGTGAHEQYF. CDR3 in DNA: TGCAGTGCTATCGGGACAGGGGCACACGAGCAGTACTTC.

This clonotype was detected many times. The chain links TRBV6-6 to TRBJ1-2; D gene ambiguous. The V gene's germline CDR1 is MNHNY and CDR2 SVGAGI (reference sequence). V was cut by 0 bases and J by 6 bases, with 8 bases left in between. The CDR3 has 13 residues. CDR3 sequence: CASSYSQDNGYTF. The DNA of the CDR3 is TGTGCCAGCAGTTACTCGCAGGATAATGGCTACACCTTC.

This clonotype was detected many times. The chain is built from TRBV20-1 and TRBJ1-6; TRBD1 might be the D (6 bases). Looked up from germline, CDR1 is DFQATT and CDR2 is SNEGSKA (reference sequence). The CDR3 is 18 residues long. The V end was cut by 0 bases, the J end by 0 bases, with 15 bases between. The CDR3 loop reads CSARDLDSATSYNSPLHF. The CDR3 DNA reads as TGCAGTGCTAGAGATCTGGACAGTGCAACCTCCTATAATTCACCCCTCCACTTT.

Concerning this clonotype itself: The junction does not match germline at one end; this may be a read error. The rearrangement joins TRBV2 to TRBJ1-5, with TRBD1 matching over 7 bases. The CDR3 has 17 amino acids. The germline V gene has CDR1 SNHLY and CDR2 FYNNEI. The CDR3 nucleotides read TGTGTCAGCAGTGAAAGTCCAGGGCAGGGGGTAGGGCAGCCCCAGCATTTT. It codes for CVSSESPGQGVGQPQHF.

Note on this clonotype: One end of the junction does not line up with germline, which may come from a read error. This chain joins TRBV7-8 and TRBJ1-1; 12 bases map to TRBD1. The CDR3 runs to 16 residues. Germline CDR1 reads SGHVS; CDR2 reads FQNEAQ. CDR3 residues: CASGLTGQGARTEAFF. The DNA of the CDR3 is TGTGCCAGCGGCTTAACGGGACAGGGGGCGCGCACTGAAGCTTTCTTT.

This clonotype was recorded at least ten times. This chain links TRBV5-1 with TRBJ1-5; D is unclear. CDR1 is SGHRS, CDR2 YFSETQ, per germline. Trimming removed 4 bases at V and 4 bases at J, with 9 bases between. The CDR3 has 13 residues. Written as DNA, the CDR3 is TGCGCCAGCAGCATGTCAGGTAATCAGCCCCAGCATTTT. Translation gives CASSMSGNQPQHF.

The rearrangement links TRBV2 to TRBJ1-5; D might be TRBD1 (5 bases). The germline V gene has CDR1 SNHLY and CDR2 FYNNEI. This CDR3 has 13 amino acids. The ends were cut back, 8 bases at V and 7 bases at J, with 15 bases in the middle. This CDR3 reads CASADSHGQPQHF. Here the CDR3 DNA reads TGTGCCAGCGCCGACAGCCATGGGCAGCCCCAGCATTTT. Full variable domain (remainder filled in from reference TRBV2 and TRBJ1-5): EPEVTQTPSHQVTQMGQEVILRCVPISNHLYFYWYRQILGQKVEFLVSFYNNEISEKSEIFDDQFSVERPDGSNFTLKIRSTKLEDSAMYFCASADSHGQPQHFGDGTRLSIL.

There are many counts of this clonotype. The rearrangement joins TRBV19 to TRBJ1-1; D is possibly TRBD1 (5 bases). The germline V gene encodes CDR1 LNHDA and CDR2 SQIVND (reference sequence). This CDR3 is built from 14 residues. The V end lost 2 bases, the J end lost 0 bases, and 7 bases lay between the germline ends. CDR3 sequence reads: CASSITGLNTEAFF. CDR3 bases: TGTGCCAGTAGTATAACAGGATTGAACACTGAAGCTTTCTTT.

This clonotype was counted at least ten times. The chain has TRBV29-1 and TRBJ2-7; no firm D call. This CDR3 comprises 12 residues. Between the trimmed V and J ends, which lost 4 bases and 1 base, there was a span of 8 bases. CDR1 is SQVTM and CDR2 is ANQGSEA in the germline V gene. This CDR3 is CSVGMVSYEQYF. The CDR3 nucleotides are TGCAGCGTTGGAATGGTATCCTACGAGCAGTACTTC.

The sample holds many counts of this clonotype. The chain employs TRBV7-6 and TRBJ1-1, with TRBD1 matching over 10 bases. J gave up 1 base and V 2 bases, and 7 bases lay outside the gene matches. The CDR3 sequence is 17 residues long. CDR1 SGHVS and CDR2 FNYEAQ come from the germline V gene. DNA of the CDR3: TGTGCCAGCAGCTTACTGGGACAGGGGAGTGGGAACACTGAAGCTTTCTTT. Residues: CASSLLGQGSGNTEAFF.

Ten or more counts support this clonotype. This rearrangement joins TRBV7-2 to TRBJ2-5; tentatively, D is TRBD1 or TRBD2 (6 bases each). V was clipped by 4 bases and J by 2 bases, with 14 bases between them. The CDR3 loop spans 15 amino acids. Germline V lookup: CDR1 SGHTA, CDR2 FQGNSA. The CDR3 coding sequence is TGTGCCAGCAGCTCCGTCGGGGGCTTTCAAGAGACCCAGTACTTC. Translating it yields CASSSVGGFQETQYF.

This clonotype was counted many times. This rearrangement joins TRBV19 to TRBJ1-6; a possible D gene is TRBD1 (5 bases). Deletions cut 10 bases from V and 3 bases from J, with 13 bases between. Looked up from germline, CDR1 is LNHDA and CDR2 is SQIVND (reference sequence). This CDR3 comprises 14 residues. This CDR3 reads CATQGSDYNSPLHF. The CDR3 DNA sequence: TGTGCCACTCAGGGCTCAGACTATAATTCACCCCTCCACTTT.

Notes on this clonotype: A read error may account for a junction end that differs from germline. V is TRBV29-1 and J is TRBJ2-6; tentatively, D is TRBD1 (5 bases). The CDR3 extends over 13 amino acids. Germline lookup yields CDR1 SQVTM and CDR2 ANQGSEA. CDR3 loop: CSATAAGAHVLTF. The DNA of the CDR3 is TGCAGCGCGACGGCCGCTGGGGCCCACGTCCTGACTTTC.

With respect to this clonotype: A much larger clone lies one base from this, so it may be a read error. This rearrangement joins TRBV24-1 to TRBJ1-1; D gene unclear. This CDR3 comprises 15 residues. CDR1 is KGHDR, CDR2 SFDVKD, per germline. As DNA, the CDR3 is TGTGCCACCAGTGATTGGCGCGGGGAGAGCACTGAAGCTTACTTT. Its protein is CATSDWRGESTEAYF.

There are many counts of this clonotype. V gene TRBV25-1 combines with J gene TRBJ2-5, with 8 bases identical to TRBD1. Germline CDR1 and CDR2: MGHDK and SYGVNS. The CDR3 totals 13 residues. The junction had 4 bases not matched to a gene; V was cut back by 6 bases and J by 4 bases. This CDR3 reads CASSPGGRETQYF. CDR3 bases: TGTGCCAGCAGCCCAGGGGGCCGAGAGACCCAGTACTTC.

The sample holds a few counts of this clonotype. This sequence joins TRBV15 and TRBJ1-5; 7 nucleotides agree with TRBD1. CDR1 is LNHNV and CDR2 is YYDKDF in the germline V gene (reference sequence). CDR3 size: 15 residues. V gave up 3 bases and J gave up 4 bases; unmatched junction bases: 6. The CDR3 sequence: CATSSPGTDNQPQHF. CDR3 bases: TGTGCCACCAGCAGTCCCGGGACAGATAATCAGCCCCAGCATTTT.

The chain links TRBV29-1 to TRBJ1-1; D is perhaps TRBD1 (5 bases). The V end was cut by 8 bases, the J end by 1 base, with 17 bases between. The germline gives CDR1 SQVTM, CDR2 ANQGSEA. The CDR3 sequence is 14 residues long. The CDR3 DNA follows: TGCAGCCATTACCTCCTCCAGGGGAACACTGAAGCTTTCTTT. This codes for CSHYLLQGNTEAFF.